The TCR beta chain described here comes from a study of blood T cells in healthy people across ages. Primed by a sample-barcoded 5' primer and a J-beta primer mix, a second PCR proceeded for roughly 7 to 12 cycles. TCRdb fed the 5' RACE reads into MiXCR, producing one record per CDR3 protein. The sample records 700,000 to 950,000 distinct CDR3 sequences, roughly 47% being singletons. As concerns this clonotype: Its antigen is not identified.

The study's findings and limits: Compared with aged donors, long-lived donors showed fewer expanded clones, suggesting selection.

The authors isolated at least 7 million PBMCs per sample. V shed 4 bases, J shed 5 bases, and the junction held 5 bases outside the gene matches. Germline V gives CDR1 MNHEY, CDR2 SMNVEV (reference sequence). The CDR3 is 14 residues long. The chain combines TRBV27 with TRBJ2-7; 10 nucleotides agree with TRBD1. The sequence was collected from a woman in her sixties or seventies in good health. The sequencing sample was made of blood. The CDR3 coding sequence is TGTGCCAGCAGTTACTCGGGACAGGGGAACGAGCAGTACTTC. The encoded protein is CASSYSGQGNEQYF.